Detailed here is one TCR beta chain. Individuals aged roughly 18 to 95 years were recruited from fewer than 25 US areas. Per the original data handling: Using reference gene primer amplification, nucleated cell counts were estimated. Here immunoSEQ multiplex PCR was the method, and the copy in TCRdb shows in-frame clones only, minus some. The V and J calls and clone size were taken over from that table, and D and trimming were inferred from the DNA. The sample lists some 400,000 clones; roughly nine tenths were seen once. The data are from a study of blood T cell repertoires in COVID-19. The origin of this receptor is a young woman who had recovered from COVID-19. Specimen: PBMCs or T cells enriched from blood (not recorded which).

CDR3 protein: CASSQLAARSVQYF. CDR3 in DNA: TGTGCCAGCAGCCAACTAGCGGCTAGAAGTGTGCAGTACTTC. This chain links TRBV11-2 with TRBJ2-7, with 8 bases that match TRBD2. With 5 bases clipped from V and 9 bases from J, the junction kept 12 bases outside the gene matches. Germline CDR1 and CDR2: SGHAT and FQNNGV. The CDR3 is 14 amino acids.